This TCR beta chain was observed in a study of cytomegalovirus exposure and HLA in healthy donors (dated by TCRdb to the late 2010s). Looking at the study overall: An earlier analysis of 587 of the donors reported 250 to 300 Gb of sequence data and 95 million to 120 million unique TCR beta sequences obtained from some 200 million T cells. An early release covering 550 to 700 HLA-typed donors comprised about 300 gigabases of sequencing data and approximately 80 million unique TCR sequences. Of the approximately 400 genotyped donors, roughly 80% were placed in the genetic ancestry cluster associated with self-reported Caucasian donors. The study was designed to test whether signatures of past pathogen exposure could be identified by cataloging public T cell receptors. The T cell repertoires of about 700 subjects were profiled by immunosequencing and related to cytomegalovirus serostatus. Along with the approximately 600-subject first cohort, a separate validation cohort of around 110 different subjects was used. High-throughput TCR immunosequencing, statistical association of individual TCRs with disease status, and machine learning were combined to predict cytomegalovirus infection status. A later analysis re-analyzed previously published TCR beta repertoires from 650 to 800 donors and added high-resolution HLA genotyping to study TCR occurrence patterns. The later analysis used no new phenotypic data to find candidate immune exposures, relying instead on TCR beta sequences and their occurrence across donors. To decide whether each TCR beta V gene segment behaved as functional or pseudogenic, an earlier analysis of nearly 600 of the donors relied on high-throughput TCR beta sequencing. Alongside the repertoire data, information on donor age, sex, ethnicity and CMV serostatus was compiled. A later genetic analysis took genome-wide SNP genotypes for about three fifths of the 666 donors and used that subset as a discovery cohort. All discovery cohort repertoires had been generated on a single sequencing platform. HLA typing covered class I and class II loci at four-digit resolution. Typing coverage varied by locus: roughly 629-640 donors for A, B, C, DRB1 and DQB1; roughly 500 for DQA1; nearly 610 for DPA1; fewer than 480 for DPB1. Because of strong linkage in the cohort, 5 or 6 DR-DQ haplotypes were treated as single units for association and clustering. Among 300 to 450 genotyped donors of the cohort, an average of approximately 240,000 unique TCR beta nucleotide sequences were sequenced per donor, approximately 20% of them non-productive.

Note on this clone: The specificity of this receptor is unknown. Per-nucleotide qualities are absent, and no much larger clonotype sits a single base away.

Receptor amplification or capture employed the immunoSEQ multiplex PCR assay. The multiplex PCR relied on a mix of 60 forward primers for TCR Vbeta segments and 13 reverse primers for TCR Jbeta segments. Amplification of the CDR3 region of rearranged TCR beta genes was performed with a multiplex PCR assay on genomic DNA. On the Illumina HiSeq System, the amplified TCR beta libraries were sequenced as 87-base-pair reads. In the original analysis: A later analysis tallied roughly 76 million unique TCR beta chains across the 610 or so repertoires, and approximately 12 million of those chains were shared by two or more donors. Raw reads were error-corrected and collapsed into unique sequences by a nearest-neighbor algorithm in which closely related sequences were merged to remove PCR and sequencing errors. CDR3 sequences were aligned to IMGT reference sequences to assign V, D and J gene segments. For a sequence to be retained, a match of at least six nucleotides was required to both a V gene segment and a J gene segment. Rearrangements were classified as productive when the CDR3 lacked stop codons and remained in frame with V and J, and all other rearrangements were classified as non-productive. CDR3 was defined according to IMGT convention as the region running from the second conserved V-encoded cysteine to the conserved J-encoded phenylalanine. The earlier analysis of about 590 of the donors excluded sequences that lacked an unambiguous match to a single V gene segment. An earlier analysis of 450 to 650 of the donors called V segments functional above 56.7% productive rearrangements and segregating when the between-donor standard deviation exceeded 5%. A statistical classification framework was built for diagnosing cytomegalovirus status from the catalog of TCR beta chain sequences. A later analysis assigned V and J genes by comparing TCR nucleotide sequences with IMGT/GENE-DB human TR gene sequences. The TCRdist pipeline was used in a later analysis to assign CDR3 sequences and most-parsimonious VDJ recombination scenarios. In a later analysis, every TCR beta chain was defined by the combination of its CDR3 amino acid sequence and its V-gene family, and reads without a unique V-gene family were dropped. In a later analysis, nearly 600 highly shared, low-generation-probability nucleotide sequences were removed to address suspected cross-contamination and a sequencing artifact. In a later analysis, a clonal expansion index for each public chain was calculated from normalized within-repertoire ranks of inferred template counts. In a later analysis, generation probabilities were computed with a VDJ recombination model fitted to out-of-frame rearrangements, and the resulting probabilities were checked against IGoR. In a later analysis, hypergeometric tests were used to score TCR-TCR, TCR-HLA and TCR-CMV co-occurrence, with a repertoire-size bias correction applied to TCR pairs. In a later analysis, false discovery rates were estimated by permuting HLA or CMV assignments 20 times. A later analysis grouped co-occurring TCRs with DBSCAN, adding TCRdist sequence similarity when clustering within HLA-allele-positive subsets. Repertoires with fewer than 30,000 or more than 120,000 public chains, plus five repertoires with anomalous nucleotide sharing, were excluded from co-occurrence clustering. TCRdb carries this immuneACCESS record with in-frame sequences only. Its versions omit some clonotypes, under half of them owing to an unresolved V gene in the studies checked, with the rest unexplained. Clone size and V and J calls were adopted from that table, with D and trimming inferred from the DNA. The sample records approximately 190,000 clones, 12% of which are singletons. Jointly, the top ten make up approximately 7.8% of the sample.

The cohort consisted of hundreds of healthy bone marrow donors. At the time of sampling, every cohort member was nominally healthy, though immune exposures that went unrecorded were likely present. The donor tested CMV seropositive, placing the donor among the approximately 290 seropositive members of the cohort. A peripheral blood sample was collected from each donor, and TCR beta sequencing was performed on peripheral blood mononuclear cells. The Qiagen DNeasy Blood Extraction Kit was used to extract genomic DNA from the blood cell samples. Broader findings and caveats from the paper: In a later analysis, 15,000 to 20,000 TCR beta sequences were associated with specific HLA alleles at a false discovery rate of 0.05. While some public TCRs were present in many individuals, most TCR sequences turned up only very rarely across donors. Only TCR beta chains were sequenced in this cohort, and the absence of alpha or paired-chain data limited detectable features. The sequencing pipeline was judged likely to have produced a cluster of highly shared sequence variants as a technical artifact. The study gave a list of roughly 150 TCR beta chains associated with cytomegalovirus. In a later analysis, HLA-associated TCR beta chains were found to be more clonally expanded and to have lower generation probabilities than equally common non-associated chains. V-gene and J-gene trimming of TCR beta chains was associated with a missense DCLRE1C variant in a later genetic analysis, and the association was replicated in an independent cohort. The classifier was reported to diagnose cytomegalovirus status with high specificity and sensitivity in both the original and validation cohorts. A few of the identified cytomegalovirus-associated TCR beta chains were confirmed in vitro to be specific for cytomegalovirus antigens. Because counts were too low, about 18 rarely observed V segments, including chromosome 9 orphons, were excluded from the earlier analysis of under 650 of the donors. A further reported finding was that TCR beta sequences accurately predicted the HLA-A and HLA-B alleles for most subjects in the first cohort. It was suggested by the authors that the approach could potentially be generalized to other disease states and immunological phenotypes. HLA typing was unavailable for some donors at each locus, so association tests used only the typed subset. In a later genetic analysis, fewer N-insertions in productive TCRs were reported among donors in an Asian-associated ancestry cluster than the roughly 640-donor mean. According to a later analysis, most CMV-associated TCR beta chains appeared to be HLA-restricted, and the HLA associations seemed to be driven largely by CMV exposure. In a later analysis, several top co-occurrence clusters were reported to appear linked to parvovirus B19, influenza, CMV and Epstein-Barr virus. Strong co-occurrence of HLA alleles, especially DR and DQ, made assigning TCR associations to individual alleles difficult. CMV serostatus was the only immune exposure information available for the cohort. In an earlier analysis of 587 of the donors, most TCR beta V segments appeared in productive rearrangements about 87% or about 30% of the time, broadly matching IMGT annotations. In a later analysis, TCR association rates were found to vary across HLA loci, with the most associated TCRs seen for DRB1 alleles and the fewest for HLA-C alleles. Because the 87-base-pair reads could not distinguish some IMGT-functional V segments, including TRBV6-2 and TRBV6-3, those segments were excluded. Correlated functional status among segregating V segments might be attributable to linkage disequilibrium, but an unknown experimental factor could not be ruled out. Presence/absence analyses assumed roughly uniform sequencing depth across donors, an assumption that may not hold.

The CDR3 goes from the cysteine to the phenylalanine over 14 residues. The DNA shown is the 42-base CDR3, in frame from base 1. CDR1 SGHNT and CDR2 YYREEE were looked up in the germline V gene (reference sequence). V is pared back by 4 bases and J by 2 bases, with 12 bases lying between the germline termini. This sequence was found in a man aged 50-60 years in good health and CMV-seropositive. The sequencing sample was made of PBMCs. The V and J genes are TRBV5-4 and TRBJ2-5, with a weak D call of TRBD2 (6 bases match). Here the CDR3 is given as CASSPGLIQETQYF. The DNA reads as follows: TGTGCCAGCAGCCCGGGACTTATACAAGAGACCCAGTACTTC.